This T cell receptor (beta chain) stems from a study of prognosis after radiotherapy for stage I lung cancer. As for the study in general: Four developed distant metastases after radiotherapy (median around 7 months), and roughly 16 had no significant progression.

This clonotype qualifies as medium-sized. V was clipped by 6 bases and J by 3 bases; unmatched bases: 11. Germline assignment: CDR1 MNHGY and CDR2 SAAAGT. This CDR3 region has 15 residues. Amplification of the TCR beta CDR3 (from genomic DNA) was done by two-round multiplex PCR. The use of primers specific to each TRBV and TRBJ gene characterized first-round PCR. TCRdb independently ran MiXCR on the multiplex PCR reads; one entry per CDR3 protein. The top ten clones hold around 43% of a sample with approximately 17,000 distinct CDR3 sequences, around 40% of them seen once. Source: PBMCs, taken before or after stereotactic body radiation therapy (not recorded which). V usage is TRBV6-8 and J usage is TRBJ2-7; 7 nucleotides align to TRBD1. This receptor was identified in a donor aged 50 or older with non-small cell lung cancer. The CDR3 loop reads CASRHDRASYYEQYF. As DNA, the CDR3 is TGTGCCAGCAGACATGACAGGGCATCCTACTACGAGCAGTACTTC.